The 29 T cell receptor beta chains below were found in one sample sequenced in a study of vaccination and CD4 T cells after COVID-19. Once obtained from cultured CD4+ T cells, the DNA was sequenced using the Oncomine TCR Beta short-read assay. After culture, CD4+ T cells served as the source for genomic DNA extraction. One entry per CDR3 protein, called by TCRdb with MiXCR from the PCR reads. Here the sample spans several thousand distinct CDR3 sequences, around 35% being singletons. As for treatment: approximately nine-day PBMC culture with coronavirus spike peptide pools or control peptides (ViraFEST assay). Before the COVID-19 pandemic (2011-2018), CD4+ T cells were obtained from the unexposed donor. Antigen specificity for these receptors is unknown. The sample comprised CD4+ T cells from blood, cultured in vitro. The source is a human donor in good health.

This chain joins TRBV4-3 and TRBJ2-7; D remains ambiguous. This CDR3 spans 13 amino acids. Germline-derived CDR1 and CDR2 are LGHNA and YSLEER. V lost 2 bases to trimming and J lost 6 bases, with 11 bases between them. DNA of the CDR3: TGCGCCAGCAGCCAAAAACGGACGGGCGAGCAGTACTTC. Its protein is CASSQKRTGEQYF.

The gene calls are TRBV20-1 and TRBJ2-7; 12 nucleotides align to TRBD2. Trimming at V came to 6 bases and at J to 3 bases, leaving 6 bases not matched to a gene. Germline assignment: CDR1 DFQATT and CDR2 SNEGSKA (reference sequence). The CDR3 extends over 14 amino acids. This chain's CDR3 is CSAKKLAGGYEQYF. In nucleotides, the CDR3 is TGCAGTGCCAAAAAACTAGCGGGAGGCTACGAGCAGTACTTC.

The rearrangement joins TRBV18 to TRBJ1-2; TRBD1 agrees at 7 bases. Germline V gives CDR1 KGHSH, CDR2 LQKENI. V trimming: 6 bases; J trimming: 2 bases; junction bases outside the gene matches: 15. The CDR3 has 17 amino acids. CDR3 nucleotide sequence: TGTGCCAGCTCCCCTGGGATAGACAGGGCTACCAACTATGGCTACACCTTC. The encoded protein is CASSPGIDRATNYGYTF.

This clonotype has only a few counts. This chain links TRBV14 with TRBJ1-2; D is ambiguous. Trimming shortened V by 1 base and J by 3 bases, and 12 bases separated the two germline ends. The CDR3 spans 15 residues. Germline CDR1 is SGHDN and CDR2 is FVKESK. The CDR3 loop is CASSQVGPGDYGYTF. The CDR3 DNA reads TGTGCCAGCAGCCAAGTCGGCCCGGGAGACTATGGCTACACCTTC.

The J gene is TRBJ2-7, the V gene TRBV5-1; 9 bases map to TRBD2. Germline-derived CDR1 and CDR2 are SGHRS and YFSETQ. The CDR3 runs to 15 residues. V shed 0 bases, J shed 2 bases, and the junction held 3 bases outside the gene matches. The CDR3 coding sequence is TGCGCCAGCAGCTTGGGCGCGGGAGGGCCCTACGAGCAGTACTTC. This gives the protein CASSLGAGGPYEQYF.

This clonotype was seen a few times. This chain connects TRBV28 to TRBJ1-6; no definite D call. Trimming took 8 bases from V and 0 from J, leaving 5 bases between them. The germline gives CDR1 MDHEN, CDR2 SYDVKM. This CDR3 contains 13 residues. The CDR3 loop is CASGSSYNSPLHF. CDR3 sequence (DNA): TGTGCCAGCGGAAGCTCCTATAATTCACCCCTCCACTTT.

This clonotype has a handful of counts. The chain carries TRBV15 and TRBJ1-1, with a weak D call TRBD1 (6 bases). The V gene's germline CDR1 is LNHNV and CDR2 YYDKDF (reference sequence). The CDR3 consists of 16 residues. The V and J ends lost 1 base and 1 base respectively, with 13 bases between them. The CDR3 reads CATSRALGTPNTEAFF. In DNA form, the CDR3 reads TGTGCCACCAGCAGAGCTTTGGGGACACCGAACACTGAAGCTTTCTTT.

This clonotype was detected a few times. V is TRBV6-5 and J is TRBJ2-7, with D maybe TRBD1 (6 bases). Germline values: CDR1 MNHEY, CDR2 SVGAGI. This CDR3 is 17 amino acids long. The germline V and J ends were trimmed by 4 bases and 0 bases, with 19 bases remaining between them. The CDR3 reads CASSSRVGQPSSYEQYF. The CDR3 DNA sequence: TGTGCCAGCAGTTCGCGTGTAGGACAGCCGAGCTCCTACGAGCAGTACTTC.

The CDR3 loop reads CSVAPGNTIYF. The CDR3 DNA follows: TGCAGCGTTGCACCAGGAAACACCATATATTTT. This chain links TRBV29-1 with TRBJ1-3; D not certain. CDR1 is SQVTM, CDR2 ANQGSEA, per germline. The length of the CDR3 is 11 residues. V lost 4 bases and J 4 bases, leaving 5 bases between the germline ends.

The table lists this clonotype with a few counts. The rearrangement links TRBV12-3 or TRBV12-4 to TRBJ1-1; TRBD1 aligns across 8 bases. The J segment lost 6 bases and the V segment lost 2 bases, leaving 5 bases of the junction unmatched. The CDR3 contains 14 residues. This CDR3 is CASSLQGAFSEAFF. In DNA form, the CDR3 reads TGTGCCAGCAGTTTACAGGGGGCATTCTCTGAAGCTTTCTTT.

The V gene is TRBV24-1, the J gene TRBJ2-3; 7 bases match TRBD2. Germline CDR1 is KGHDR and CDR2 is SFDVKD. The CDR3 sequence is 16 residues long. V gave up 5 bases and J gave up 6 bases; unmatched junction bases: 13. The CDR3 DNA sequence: TGTGCCACCAGTGGCCAGCGGGGCCTCAAGGGGGATACGCAGTATTTT. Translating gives CATSGQRGLKGDTQYF.

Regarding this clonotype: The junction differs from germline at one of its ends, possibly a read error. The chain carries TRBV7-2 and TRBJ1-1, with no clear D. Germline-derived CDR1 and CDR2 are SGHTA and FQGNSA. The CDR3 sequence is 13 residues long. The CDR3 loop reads CASSLAFVTEVFF. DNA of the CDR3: TGTGCCAGCAGCTTAGCATTTGTCACTGAAGTTTTCTTT. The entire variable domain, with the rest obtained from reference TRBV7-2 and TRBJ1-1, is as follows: GAGVSQSPSNKVTEKGKDVELRCDPISGHTALYWYRQSLGQGLEFLIYFQGNSAPDKSGLPSDRFSAERTGGSVSTLTIQRTQQEDSAVYLCASSLAFVTEVFFGQGTRLTVV.

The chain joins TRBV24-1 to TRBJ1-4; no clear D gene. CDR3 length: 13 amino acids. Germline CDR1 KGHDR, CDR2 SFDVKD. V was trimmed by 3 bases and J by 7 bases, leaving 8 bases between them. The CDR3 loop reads CATSDPVVEKLFF. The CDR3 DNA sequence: TGTGCCACCAGTGATCCAGTGGTTGAAAAACTGTTTTTT.

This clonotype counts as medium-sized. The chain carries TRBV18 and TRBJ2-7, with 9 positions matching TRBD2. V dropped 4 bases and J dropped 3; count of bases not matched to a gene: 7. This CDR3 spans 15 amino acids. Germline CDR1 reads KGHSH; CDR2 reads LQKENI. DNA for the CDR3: TGTGCCAGCTCACGAGGGATAGCGGGAGACTACGAGCAGTACTTC. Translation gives CASSRGIAGDYEQYF.

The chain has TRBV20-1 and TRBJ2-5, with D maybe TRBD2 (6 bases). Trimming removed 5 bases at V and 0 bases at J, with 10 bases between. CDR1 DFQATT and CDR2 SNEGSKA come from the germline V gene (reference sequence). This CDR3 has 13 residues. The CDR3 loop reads CSAYRENQETQYF. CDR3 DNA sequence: TGCAGTGCTTACCGGGAGAACCAAGAGACCCAGTACTTC.

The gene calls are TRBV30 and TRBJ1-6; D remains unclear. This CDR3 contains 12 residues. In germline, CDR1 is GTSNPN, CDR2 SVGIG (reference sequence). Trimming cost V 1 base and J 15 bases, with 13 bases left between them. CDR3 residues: CAWSGTDTVLHF. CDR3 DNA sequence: TGTGCCTGGAGTGGTACAGATACGGTCCTCCACTTT.

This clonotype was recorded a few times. CDR3 region: CASSPGQGGNQPQHF. CDR3 bases: TGTGCCAGCAGCCCGGGACAGGGGGGCAATCAGCCCCAGCATTTT. This rearrangement joins TRBV7-9 to TRBJ1-5, with 11 bases aligning to TRBD1. The CDR3 covers 15 residues. J lost 2 bases, V lost 5 bases, and 2 bases had no gene match. CDR1 is SEHNR, CDR2 FQNEAQ, per germline (reference sequence). The variable domain in full, completed from reference TRBV7-9 and TRBJ1-5, reads DTGVSQNPRHKITKRGQNVTFRCDPISEHNRLYWYRQTLGQGPEFLTYFQNEAQLEKSRLLSDRFSAERPKGSFSTLEIQRTEQGDSAMYLCASSPGQGGNQPQHFGDGTRLSIL.

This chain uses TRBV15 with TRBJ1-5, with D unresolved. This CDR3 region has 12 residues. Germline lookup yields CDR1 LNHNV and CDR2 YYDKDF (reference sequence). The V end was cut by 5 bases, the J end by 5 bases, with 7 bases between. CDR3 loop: CATSSTYQPQHF. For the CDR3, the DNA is TGTGCCACCAGCTCCACCTATCAGCCCCAGCATTTT.

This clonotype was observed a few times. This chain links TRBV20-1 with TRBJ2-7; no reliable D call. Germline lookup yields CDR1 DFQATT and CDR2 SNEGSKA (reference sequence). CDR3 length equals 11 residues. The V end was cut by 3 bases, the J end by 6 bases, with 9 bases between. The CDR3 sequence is CSARNGAEQYF. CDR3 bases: TGCAGTGCTAGGAATGGAGCCGAGCAGTACTTC.

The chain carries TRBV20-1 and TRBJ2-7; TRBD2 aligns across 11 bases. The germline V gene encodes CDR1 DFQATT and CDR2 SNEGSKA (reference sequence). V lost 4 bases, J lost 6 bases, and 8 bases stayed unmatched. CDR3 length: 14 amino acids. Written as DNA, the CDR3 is TGCAGTGCTATAGCGGGAGGGCCGGGGGGCGAGCAGTACTTC. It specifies CSAIAGGPGGEQYF.

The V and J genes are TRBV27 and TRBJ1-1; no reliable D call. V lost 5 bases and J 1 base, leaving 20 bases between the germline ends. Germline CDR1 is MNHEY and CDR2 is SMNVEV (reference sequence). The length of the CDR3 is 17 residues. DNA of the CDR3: TGTGCCAGCAGTACCCCCGGGAGCAGGAGGGCGAACACTGAAGCTTTCTTT. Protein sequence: CASSTPGSRRANTEAFF.

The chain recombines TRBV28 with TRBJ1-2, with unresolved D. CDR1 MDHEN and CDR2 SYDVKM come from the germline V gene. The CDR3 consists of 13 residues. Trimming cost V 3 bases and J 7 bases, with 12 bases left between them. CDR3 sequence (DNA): TGTGCCAGCAGTTTTGTGGCTTCGAGTGGCTACACCTTC. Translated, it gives CASSFVASSGYTF.

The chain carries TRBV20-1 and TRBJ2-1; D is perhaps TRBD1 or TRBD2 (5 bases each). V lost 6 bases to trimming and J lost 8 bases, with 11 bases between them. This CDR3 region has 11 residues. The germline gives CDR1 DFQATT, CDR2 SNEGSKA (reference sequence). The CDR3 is CSAEGSDEQFF. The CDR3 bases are TGCAGTGCCGAGGGGAGCGATGAGCAGTTCTTC.

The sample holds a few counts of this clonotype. The CDR3 protein is CATSGPDRWGTEAFF. CDR3 nucleotide sequence: TGTGCCACCAGCGGGCCTGACAGATGGGGTACTGAAGCTTTCTTT. The J gene is TRBJ1-1, the V gene TRBV15, with TRBD1 as a possible D gene (5 bases). Trimming stripped 5 bases from V and 5 bases from J, with 18 bases between. The V gene's germline CDR1 is LNHNV and CDR2 YYDKDF (reference sequence). The CDR3 extends over 15 amino acids.

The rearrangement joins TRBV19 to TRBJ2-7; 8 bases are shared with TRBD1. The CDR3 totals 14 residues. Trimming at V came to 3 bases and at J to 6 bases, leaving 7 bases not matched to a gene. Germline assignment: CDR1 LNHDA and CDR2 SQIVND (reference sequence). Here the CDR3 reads CASSMGQVPSEQYF. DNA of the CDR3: TGTGCCAGTAGTATGGGACAGGTCCCCAGCGAGCAGTACTTC.

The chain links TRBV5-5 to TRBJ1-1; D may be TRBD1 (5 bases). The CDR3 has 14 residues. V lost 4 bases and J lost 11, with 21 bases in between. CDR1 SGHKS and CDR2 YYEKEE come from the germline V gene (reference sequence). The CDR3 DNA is TGTGCCAGCAGCATCAGCGGCGGGGCGGTGGATGCTTTCTTT. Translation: CASSISGGAVDAFF.

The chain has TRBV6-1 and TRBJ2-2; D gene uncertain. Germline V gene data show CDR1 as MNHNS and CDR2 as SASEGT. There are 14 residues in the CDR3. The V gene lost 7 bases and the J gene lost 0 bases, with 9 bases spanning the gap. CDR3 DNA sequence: TGTGCCAGCACTGCGAAGTCGAACACCGGGGAGCTGTTTTTT. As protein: CASTAKSNTGELFF.

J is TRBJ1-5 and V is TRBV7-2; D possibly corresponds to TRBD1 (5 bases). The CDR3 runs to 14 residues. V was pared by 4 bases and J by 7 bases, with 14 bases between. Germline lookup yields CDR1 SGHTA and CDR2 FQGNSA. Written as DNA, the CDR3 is TGTGCCAGCAGCTCAAACAGCAGGGTCCAGCCCCAGCATTTT. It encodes CASSSNSRVQPQHF.

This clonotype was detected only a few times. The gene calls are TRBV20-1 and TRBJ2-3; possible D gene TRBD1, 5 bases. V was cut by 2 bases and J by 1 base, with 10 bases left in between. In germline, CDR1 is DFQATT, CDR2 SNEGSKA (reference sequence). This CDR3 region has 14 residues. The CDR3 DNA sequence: TGCAGTGCTAGATTGGACACCCGCACAGATACGCAGTATTTT. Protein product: CSARLDTRTDTQYF.